The clone carrying this T cell receptor (beta chain) was seen repeatedly, ten times or more. Its cognate antigen is unknown. The data derive from a study of T cells in Graves' hyperthyroidism and ophthalmopathy. General observations from the study: Ophthalmopathy and stable hyperthyroidism were separated by a 13 V-J model.

Amplification targeted TCR beta CDR3 regions from RNA transcripts. First-round RT-PCR of the TCR CDR3 relied on the HTBI primer set. TCRdb called the multiplex PCR reads again in MiXCR, with one record for every CDR3 protein. Among under 450,000 distinct CDR3 sequences listed, 15% to 17% were seen once. Uncontrolled infection, other autoimmune disease, pregnancy or lactation led to exclusion. Thyroid ultrasound, orbital computed tomography, clinical symptoms, and serum thyroxine and TRAb underpinned diagnoses. This CDR3 contains 13 residues. The germline CDR1 and CDR2 sequences are LGHNA and YSLEER. V shed 4 bases and J shed 6 bases, with 10 bases lying between them.

This receptor was taken from a woman younger than 35 with Graves' hyperthyroidism. Sequenced material: blood. The chain uses TRBV4-3 and TRBJ1-5; possible D gene TRBD1, 5 bases. CDR3 DNA: TGCGCCAGCAGCCCTCTGCAGGGTCAGCCCCAGCATTTT. It encodes CASSPLQGQPQHF.